This T cell receptor (beta chain) was profiled in a study of cytomegalovirus exposure and HLA in healthy donors. Notes on the study in general: Across all donors, roughly uniform sequencing depth was an assumption of the presence/absence analyses.

Primers for the PCR totalled 60 Vbeta and 13 Jbeta. Profiled with immunoSEQ multiplex PCR; TCRdb holds only in-frame clones, not every one. The sample has 180,000 or so clones; about 80% are singletons. Details on this clone: Its target is unknown.

The CDR3 runs 16 residues. J was trimmed by 4 bases and V by 1 base; bases with no gene match: 10. Germline V lookup: CDR1 SGHDT, CDR2 YYEEEE. The chain has TRBV5-6 and TRBJ1-2; 7 nucleotides line up with TRBD1. This receptor was identified in a man in his fifties in good health and CMV-seropositive. The sequenced material came from PBMCs. CDR3 amino acids: CASSLQPGQSSYGYTF. The CDR3 nucleotides are TGTGCCAGCAGCTTGCAACCGGGACAGTCATCCTATGGCTACACCTTC.